Following are 13 T cell receptor beta chains from one sample sequenced in a study of cytomegalovirus exposure and HLA in healthy donors. Primers for the PCR totalled 60 Vbeta and 13 Jbeta. The table came from immunoSEQ multiplex PCR; TCRdb's copy has only in-frame clones and leaves some out. The table records approximately 170,000 clones, 60% to 80% of them present only once. Sequencing was carried out using PBMCs. All receptors come from a man in his late teens or twenties in good health and CMV-seropositive.

This clone was found a few times. The chain carries TRBV19 and TRBJ1-2, with 7 bases lining up with TRBD1. Germline loops: CDR1 LNHDA, CDR2 SQIVND (reference sequence). This CDR3 comprises 14 residues. The ends lost 3 bases at V and 5 bases at J; junction bases unmatched: 6. The CDR3 here is CASSMAGQLYGYTF. The CDR3 nucleotides are TGTGCCAGTAGTATGGCGGGACAGCTATATGGCTACACCTTC. Variable domain in full (rest from reference TRBV19 and TRBJ1-2): DGGITQSPKYLFRKEGQNVTLSCEQNLNHDAMYWYRQDPGQGLRLIYYSQIVNDFQKGDIAEGYSVSREKKESFPLTVTSAQKNPTAFYLCASSMAGQLYGYTFGSGTRLTVV.

The sample holds a few counts of this clone. This chain uses TRBV11-1 with TRBJ2-3, with 9 bases that match TRBD2. This CDR3 is built from 18 residues. Germline V gene data show CDR1 as SGHAT and CDR2 as FQDESV (reference sequence). After removal of 8 bases from V and 0 bases from J, the junction contained 15 bases not matched to a gene. The DNA of the CDR3 is TGTGCCAGCCCATTCGGCGGGGGGGTAATTCCTAGCACAGATACGCAGTATTTT. Its translation is CASPFGGGVIPSTDTQYF. The variable domain in full, with the rest retrieved from reference TRBV11-1 and TRBJ2-3, is EAEVAQSPRYKITEKSQAVAFWCDPISGHATLYWYRQILGQGPELLVQFQDESVVDDSQLPKDRFSAERLKGVDSTLKIQPAELGDSAMYLCASPFGGGVIPSTDTQYFGPGTRLTVL.

CDR3: CASIRTSGDTDTQYF. DNA of the CDR3: TGTGCCAGCATCCGGACTAGCGGAGACACAGATACGCAGTATTTT. The V and J genes are TRBV5-6 and TRBJ2-3; 10 nucleotides agree with TRBD2. Per the germline V gene, CDR1 is SGHDT and CDR2 is YYEEEE. After removal of 6 bases from V and 2 bases from J, the junction contained 6 bases not matched to a gene. The CDR3 is 15 residues long.

J is TRBJ1-5 and V is TRBV7-2; tentatively, D is TRBD1 (6 bases). CDR1 is SGHTA and CDR2 is FQGNSA in the germline V gene. The CDR3 runs 15 residues. The germline V and J ends were trimmed by 9 bases and 1 base, with 16 bases remaining between them. The CDR3 coding sequence is TGTGCCAGAAGCAAAGAGGGGGGGAGCAATCAGCCCCAGCATTTT. Residues: CARSKEGGSNQPQHF.

In this sample, this clone turned up once. This rearrangement joins TRBV27 to TRBJ2-2; 8 nucleotides line up with TRBD2. CDR3 size: 14 residues. Germline-derived CDR1 and CDR2 are MNHEY and SMNVEV (reference sequence). V lost 2 bases and J lost 9; bases outside the gene matches: 5. The CDR3 reads CASSLAAGERELFF. The CDR3, as DNA: TGTGCCAGCAGTTTAGCAGCGGGAGAAAGGGAGCTGTTTTTT.

This clone has more than one count but fewer than ten. This chain uses TRBV5-1 with TRBJ2-2; 9 bases fit TRBD1. Germline lookup yields CDR1 SGHRS and CDR2 YFSETQ. The V and J ends lost 2 bases and 6 bases, in that order; junction bases with no gene match: 11. This CDR3 is built from 17 residues. The CDR3 protein is CASSLLLGQGEAGELFF. CDR3 coding DNA: TGCGCCAGCAGCTTATTATTGGGACAGGGAGAGGCCGGGGAGCTGTTTTTT.

This clone occurred a few times. The genes are TRBV7-9 and TRBJ2-7; possible D gene TRBD1, 5 bases. Germline assignment: CDR1 SEHNR and CDR2 FQNEAQ (reference sequence). V dropped 3 bases and J dropped 4 bases, with 7 bases sitting between them. CDR3 length: 12 residues. The CDR3 DNA is TGTGCCAGCAGCTTGCAGGGTTACGAGCAGTACGTC. Translated, it gives CASSLQGYEQYV.

The V and J genes are TRBV2 and TRBJ2-1; D remains ambiguous. Deletions cut 1 base from V and 5 bases from J, with 6 bases between. Germline V lookup: CDR1 SNHLY, CDR2 FYNNEI. The CDR3 length is 13 residues. In nucleotides, the CDR3 is TGTGCCAGCAGTGAAGGACTTAACAATGAGCAGTTCTTC. It is translated as CASSEGLNNEQFF.

This sequence joins TRBV15 and TRBJ2-1; 9 nucleotides agree with TRBD2. V gave up 1 base and J gave up 2 bases; unmatched junction bases: 3. Germline CDR1 LNHNV, CDR2 YYDKDF (reference sequence). The CDR3 loop spans 16 amino acids. The CDR3 DNA reads as TGTGCCACCAGCAGAGCTAGCGGGGCCCCCTACAATGAGCAGTTCTTC. It yields the protein CATSRASGAPYNEQFF.

This rearrangement joins TRBV5-8 to TRBJ1-5; weak D call: TRBD1 (5 bases). The CDR3 sequence is 15 residues long. Trimming shortened V by 7 bases and J by 0 bases, and 14 bases separated the two germline ends. Germline CDR1 is SGHTS and CDR2 is YDEGEE. The CDR3 protein is CASGRQRNSNQPQHF. CDR3 bases: TGTGCCAGCGGAAGACAGAGGAATAGCAATCAGCCCCAGCATTTT.

For this clone: The same CDR3 is also encoded by other DNA sequences in this sample. The genes are TRBV18 and TRBJ1-1; TRBD1 might be the D (6 bases). This CDR3 region has 15 residues. Trimming removed 2 bases at V and 1 base at J, with 11 bases between. Germline-derived CDR1 and CDR2 are KGHSH and LQKENI. The chain's CDR3 is CASSPKGQPNTEAFF. The CDR3 DNA reads as TGTGCCAGCTCACCAAAAGGACAGCCGAACACTGAAGCTTTCTTT.

The gene calls are TRBV28 and TRBJ1-1; D unresolved. Trimming stripped 3 bases from V and 1 base from J, with 9 bases between. Germline CDR1 is MDHEN and CDR2 is SYDVKM. The CDR3 is 14 amino acids. The CDR3 loop reads CASSLRSGNTEAFF. CDR3 coding DNA: TGTGCCAGCAGTTTGAGGTCTGGGAACACTGAAGCTTTCTTT.

This chain uses TRBV6-1 with TRBJ2-4; weak D call: TRBD1 (5 bases). Germline CDR1 and CDR2: MNHNS and SASEGT. V was trimmed by 0 bases and J by 0 bases, leaving 12 bases between them. This CDR3 has 17 residues. The CDR3 bases are TGTGCCAGCAGTGAAGCGGCCCCAGGGTCAGCCAAAAACATTCAGTACTTC. Amino acid sequence: CASSEAAPGSAKNIQYF.